One and the same sample provided the 27 T cell receptor beta chains below, sequenced in a study of vaccination effects on CD4 cells after COVID-19 (dated by TCRdb to the early 2020s). Their antigens are not known. Library preparation employed the immunoSEQ multiplex PCR assay. TCRdb re-hosts the immuneACCESS table, in-frame sequences only. Its copies lack some clones; in the studies checked, an unresolved V gene accounts for under half of them, and the cause for the rest is not known. The sample yields 25,000 to 35,000 clones; over 80% were counted once. The ten largest clones represent about 5.7% of the sample. The ViraFEST assay stimulated PBMC with viral peptide pools and then used TCR sequencing to identify antigen-specific CD4+ T cell clonotypes by expansion. After around eleven days of culture, CD4+ T cells were isolated with the EasySep CD4+ T cell isolation kit. Two doses of either the BNT162b2 or the mRNA-1273 mRNA SARS-CoV-2 vaccine were administered to participants.

Sample: CD4+ T cells from PBMCs cultured with SARS-CoV-2 spike peptides, taken after COVID-19 vaccination. In the paper's terms, the cell subset or site label means: SARS-CoV-2 spike overlapping peptide pool stimulation. The receptors come from a human donor who received a COVID-19 vaccine. Some clones in this sample may be carry-over from other donors' samples.

The gene calls are TRBV12-5 and TRBJ1-1; D might be TRBD1 (6 bases). Germline values: CDR1 LGHNT, CDR2 FRNRAP. Trimming left V 2 bases short and J 4 bases short, with 17 bases between. The CDR3 extends over 16 amino acids. The CDR3 here is CASGLTGTTAATEAFF. The DNA for the CDR3 is TGTGCTAGTGGTTTGACTGGGACAACAGCAGCCACTGAAGCTTTCTTT.

The CDR3 region has the DNA TGTGCCAGCAGTGAGGGACGGTTTAATGAAAAACTGTTTTTT. Translation gives CASSEGRFNEKLFF. The V and J genes are TRBV25-1 and TRBJ1-4; a weak D match, TRBD1 (5 bases). Trimming stripped 3 bases from V and 4 bases from J, with 9 bases between. The CDR3 is 14 amino acids. Germline V lookup: CDR1 MGHDK, CDR2 SYGVNS. Using reference TRBV25-1 and TRBJ1-4 for the parts outside the CDR3, the full variable domain is EADIYQTPRYLVIGTGKKITLECSQTMGHDKMYWYQQDPGMELHLIHYSYGVNSTEKGDLSSESTVSRIRTEHFPLTLESARPSHTSQYLCASSEGRFNEKLFFGSGTQLSVL.

The J gene is TRBJ2-5, the V gene TRBV24-1; 10 bases line up with TRBD2. Trimming at V came to 2 bases and at J to 2 bases, leaving 4 bases not matched to a gene. CDR1 is KGHDR, CDR2 SFDVKD, per germline. The length of the CDR3 is 16 residues. DNA of the CDR3: TGTGCCACCAGTGATTGGTCTAGCGGGGGACAAGAGACCCAGTACTTC. Translating it yields CATSDWSSGGQETQYF.

The V and J genes are TRBV28 and TRBJ1-1; D not resolved. V gave up 2 bases and J gave up 10 bases, with 8 bases separating them. The CDR3 covers 11 residues. CDR1 MDHEN and CDR2 SYDVKM come from the germline V gene. DNA of the CDR3: TGTGCCAGCAGTTTAGGAATCGGAGCTTTCTTT. As protein: CASSLGIGAFF.

The V call is TRBV29-1, the J call TRBJ2-6; 7 nucleotides agree with TRBD1. The germline CDR1 and CDR2 sequences are SQVTM and ANQGSEA. V lost 5 bases, J lost 0 bases, and 7 bases stayed unmatched. The CDR3 is 16 amino acids. In nucleotides, the CDR3 is TGCAGCGTTTTACGGGACAGAAACTCTGGGGCCAACGTCCTGACTTTC. Translation gives CSVLRDRNSGANVLTF. Supplemented by reference TRBV29-1 and TRBJ2-6, the full variable domain reads SAVISQKPSRDICQRGTSLTIQCQVDSQVTMMFWYRQQPGQSLTLIATANQGSEATYESGFVIDKFPISRPNLTFSTLTVSNMSPEDSSIYLCSVLRDRNSGANVLTFGAGSRLTVL.

The chain is built from TRBV5-1 and TRBJ1-2; D not resolved. CDR1 and CDR2 (germline): SGHRS, YFSETQ. The CDR3 loop spans 15 amino acids. The V gene lost 1 base and the J gene lost 3 bases, with 13 bases spanning the gap. In DNA, the CDR3 is TGCGCCAGCAGCTTGTCGCCCGGACGGGACTATGGCTACACCTTC. It is translated as CASSLSPGRDYGYTF.

The CDR3 loop reads CASSPSTVNNSPLHF. The CDR3 DNA follows: TGTGCCAGCTCACCCTCGACGGTTAATAATTCACCCCTCCACTTT. This chain uses TRBV18 with TRBJ1-6; D uncertain. Germline assignment: CDR1 KGHSH and CDR2 LQKENI. V was clipped by 3 bases and J by 5 bases, with 11 bases between them. This CDR3 is built from 15 residues.

The J gene is TRBJ2-1, the V gene TRBV7-2; TRBD2 matches 7 bases. J was trimmed by 10 bases and V by 2 bases; bases with no gene match: 8. Germline loops: CDR1 SGHTA, CDR2 FQGNSA. This CDR3 has 14 residues. The CDR3 here is CASSLTVLGGEQFF. The CDR3 DNA follows: TGTGCCAGCAGCTTAACAGTCCTGGGGGGGGAGCAGTTCTTC.

This clone was seen a handful of times. The V call is TRBV2, the J call TRBJ1-1; 7 nucleotides agree with TRBD1. Germline trimming cut 6 bases from V and 1 base from J; bases unmatched to any gene: 5. CDR1 and CDR2 (germline): SNHLY, FYNNEI. The CDR3 is 14 amino acids. DNA of the CDR3: TGTGCCAGCAGCCGACAGGGATGGAACACTGAAGCTTTCTTT. This codes for CASSRQGWNTEAFF.

V gene TRBV3-1 (or the pseudogene TRBV3-2) combines with J gene TRBJ1-2; no firm D call. Germline-derived CDR1 and CDR2 are LGHDT and YNNKEL (reference sequence). CDR3 size: 13 residues. V dropped 5 bases and J dropped 2 bases, with 9 bases sitting between them. Written as DNA, the CDR3 is TGTGCCAGCAGCGCTCTGAGAAACTATGGCTACACCTTC. Translation: CASSALRNYGYTF.

The chain joins TRBV12-1 to TRBJ1-1; the tabulated D call, TRBD1, remains unverified against the DNA. TRBV12-1 is classified as a pseudogene. The CDR3 runs 16 residues. CDR3 nucleotides: TGTGCCAGCAGCCCGAGGACATGCCGCATGAACACTGAAGCTTTCTTT. This translates into CASSPRTCRMNTEAFF.

This clone was seen just once. This chain uses TRBV10-2 with TRBJ1-2, with no clear D. The germline CDR1 and CDR2 sequences are WSHSY and SAAADI. V gave up 3 bases and J gave up 6 bases, with 20 bases separating them. The CDR3 has 16 amino acids. The CDR3: CASSDVLVSVRHGYTF. Written as DNA, the CDR3 is TGCGCCAGCAGTGACGTGTTAGTAAGTGTGCGGCATGGCTACACCTTC.

The CDR3 reads CASSWIRTVTNTEAFF. DNA for the CDR3: TGTGCCAGCAGCTGGATTCGGACGGTGACGAACACTGAAGCTTTCTTT. V and J are TRBV7-9 and TRBJ1-1; unclear D gene. Germline V gene sequence: CDR1 SEHNR, CDR2 FQNEAQ (reference sequence). This CDR3 is built from 16 residues. The V and J ends lost 4 bases and 1 base respectively, with 16 bases between them.

V and J are TRBV25-1 and TRBJ1-6; D possibly corresponds to TRBD1 (5 bases). With 7 bases removed from V and 8 bases from J, the gap between germline ends came to 9 bases. CDR3 length: 12 residues. Germline loops: CDR1 MGHDK, CDR2 SYGVNS. The CDR3 loop reads CASTAGYSPLHF. In DNA form, the CDR3 reads TGTGCCAGCACCGCAGGGTATTCACCCCTCCACTTT.

The chain joins TRBV28 to TRBJ2-7, with 10 bases lining up with TRBD2. Germline V gene lookup returns CDR1 MDHEN and CDR2 SYDVKM. CDR3 length equals 16 residues. Trimming cost V 2 bases and J 5 bases; bases outside gene matches: 9. The CDR3 is CASSLASGGAKDEQYV. The DNA of the CDR3 is TGTGCCAGCAGTTTAGCCAGCGGGGGGGCTAAAGACGAGCAGTACGTC.

The chain couples TRBV28 to TRBJ2-1; 8 bases fit TRBD1. This CDR3 spans 13 amino acids. Germline V gene sequence: CDR1 MDHEN, CDR2 SYDVKM. The J segment lost 4 bases and the V segment lost 6 bases, leaving 2 bases of the junction unmatched. The DNA of the CDR3 is TGTGCCAGCAGGACAGGGGATTACAATGAGCAGTTCTTC. Translating it yields CASRTGDYNEQFF.

The chain uses TRBV30 and TRBJ1-1; weak D call: TRBD1 (6 bases). Germline-derived CDR1 and CDR2 are GTSNPN and SVGIG (reference sequence). V dropped 2 bases and J dropped 4 bases, with 11 bases sitting between them. The CDR3 covers 13 residues. Here the CDR3 DNA reads TGTGCCTGGAGTAGACAGGCGACCACTGAAGCTTTCTTT. Amino acids: CAWSRQATTEAFF.

The chain joins TRBV5-4 to TRBJ2-2; 12 bases match TRBD2. With 3 bases clipped from V and 5 bases from J, the junction kept 5 bases outside the gene matches. The CDR3 contains 16 residues. Germline values: CDR1 SGHNT, CDR2 YYREEE (reference sequence). CDR3 protein: CASSSRTSGTTGELFF. The CDR3 nucleotides are TGTGCCAGCAGCTCTAGGACTAGCGGGACGACCGGGGAGCTGTTTTTT.

V usage is TRBV21-1 and J usage is TRBJ2-1; the D call of TRBD2 is as the table states it, not checked on the DNA. TRBV21-1 is reported as a pseudogene. This CDR3 has 14 residues. This CDR3 reads CASSKGDSYNEQFF. Here the CDR3 DNA reads TGTGCCAGCAGCAAAGGGGACTCTTACAATGAGCAGTTCTTC.

CDR3 bases: TGTGCCTGGAGTGTGGGTCTGAACACCGGGGAGCTGTTTTTT. This sequence encodes CAWSVGLNTGELFF. V gene TRBV30 combines with J gene TRBJ2-2; D is unclear. Trimming left V 0 bases short and J 1 base short, with 6 bases between. The CDR3 has 14 residues. Per the germline V gene, CDR1 is GTSNPN and CDR2 is SVGIG (reference sequence).

This clone was observed a handful of times. CDR3: CASSLQRGHGYTF. CDR3 nucleotides: TGCGCCAGCAGCTTGCAACGGGGGCATGGCTACACCTTC. The chain joins TRBV5-1 to TRBJ1-2, with D tentatively TRBD1 (6 bases). Between the trimmed V and J ends, which lost 1 base and 6 bases, there was a span of 10 bases. This CDR3 contains 13 residues. Looked up from germline, CDR1 is SGHRS and CDR2 is YFSETQ.

This CDR3 reads CASSLEASSEQFF. The CDR3 bases are TGTGCCAGCAGCTTAGAGGCTAGCAGTGAGCAGTTCTTC. The chain combines TRBV11-3 with TRBJ2-1; D may be TRBD2 (5 bases). The ends were cut back, 0 bases at V and 9 bases at J, with 9 bases in the middle. This CDR3 has 13 amino acids. Germline CDR1 and CDR2: SGHNT and YENEEA.

The chain is built from TRBV5-6 and TRBJ2-7; D is possibly TRBD2 (6 bases). CDR3 length equals 15 residues. Germline-derived CDR1 and CDR2 are SGHDT and YYEEEE. The V end was cut by 3 bases, the J end by 1 base, with 14 bases between. The CDR3 sequence is CASSSRDGVSYEQYV. The CDR3 nucleotides read TGTGCCAGCAGCTCGCGGGATGGGGTGTCCTACGAGCAGTACGTC.

The chain is built from TRBV2 and TRBJ2-3, with 12 bases lining up with TRBD1. V dropped 4 bases and J dropped 4; count of bases not matched to a gene: 3. This CDR3 comprises 15 residues. The germline V gene encodes CDR1 SNHLY and CDR2 FYNNEI. In DNA, the CDR3 is TGTGCCAGCAGTGGGGACAGGGGGCGCTCAGATACGCAGTATTTT. Residues: CASSGDRGRSDTQYF.

The rearrangement uses TRBV7-9 and TRBJ1-1; possibly TRBD1 for D (6 bases). The V gene lost 4 bases and the J gene lost 10 bases, with 16 bases spanning the gap. This CDR3 is built from 13 residues. The germline V gene has CDR1 SEHNR and CDR2 FQNEAQ (reference sequence). This CDR3 is CASSSSPRGGAFF. The CDR3 DNA follows: TGTGCCAGCAGCTCTTCCCCCAGGGGAGGAGCTTTCTTT.

This clone is a singleton in its sample. This chain links TRBV9 with TRBJ2-5; D possibly corresponds to TRBD2 (6 bases). V was cut by 3 bases and J by 4 bases, with 13 bases left in between. The CDR3 runs to 14 residues. Germline-derived CDR1 and CDR2 are SGDLS and YYNGEE. This CDR3 reads CASSGVGGRETQYF. The CDR3 DNA sequence: TGTGCCAGCAGCGGGGTCGGGGGACGAGAGACCCAGTACTTC.

This clone was seen more than once but under ten times. The gene calls are TRBV6-5 and TRBJ1-5; 9 bases are a match to TRBD1. Per the germline V gene, CDR1 is MNHEY and CDR2 is SVGAGI. The ends lost 2 bases at V and 4 bases at J; junction bases unmatched: 3. This CDR3 spans 15 amino acids. The CDR3 here is CASSYSGQGNQPQHF. The CDR3 bases are TGTGCCAGCAGTTACAGTGGACAGGGGAATCAGCCCCAGCATTTT.